A single sample is the source of the 15 T cell receptor beta chains below, sequenced in a study of cytomegalovirus exposure and HLA in healthy donors. The PCR made use of 60 Vbeta and 13 Jbeta primers. The method was immunoSEQ multiplex PCR; TCRdb's version includes in-frame clones alone and lacks a portion of them. The profile covers 150,000 to 200,000 clones, with around 81% appearing a single time and around 2.1% taken by the ten largest. Sequencing input: PBMCs. These receptors were collected from a woman younger than 35 in good health and CMV-seropositive.

This clone was counted once. V usage is TRBV2 and J usage is TRBJ1-5, with 7 bases matching TRBD1. Germline V gene data show CDR1 as SNHLY and CDR2 as FYNNEI. The ends lost 6 bases at V and 7 bases at J; junction bases unmatched: 6. The CDR3 totals 13 residues. The CDR3 protein is CASSHRGGQPQHF. As DNA, the CDR3 is TGTGCCAGCAGCCACAGGGGCGGGCAGCCCCAGCATTTT. The full variable domain, rest sourced from reference TRBV2 and TRBJ1-5, is EPEVTQTPSHQVTQMGQEVILRCVPISNHLYFYWYRQILGQKVEFLVSFYNNEISEKSEIFDDQFSVERPDGSNFTLKIRSTKLEDSAMYFCASSHRGGQPQHFGDGTRLSIL.

The chain has TRBV4-1 and TRBJ2-7; 9 bases map to TRBD1. This CDR3 is 15 amino acids long. J was trimmed by 3 bases and V by 2 bases; bases with no gene match: 5. Germline values: CDR1 MGHRA, CDR2 YSYEKL. CDR3 coding DNA: TGCGCCAGCAGCCAAACGACGGGACAGGGCTACGAGCAGTACTTC. Translation gives CASSQTTGQGYEQYF.

The chain joins TRBV9 to TRBJ1-4; the D gene is possibly TRBD1 (5 bases). CDR3 length: 14 residues. Germline V lookup: CDR1 SGDLS, CDR2 YYNGEE. Trimming shortened V by 2 bases and J by 5 bases, and 10 bases separated the two germline ends. CDR3 protein: CASSVGGGNEKLFF. CDR3 bases: TGTGCCAGCAGCGTCGGCGGGGGGAATGAAAAACTGTTTTTT.

J is TRBJ2-1 and V is TRBV28; 10 positions agree with TRBD2. Germline CDR1 MDHEN, CDR2 SYDVKM. V gave up 6 bases and J gave up 7 bases; unmatched junction bases: 12. The CDR3 has 16 amino acids. This CDR3 is CASRRSGGAVRNEQFF. The CDR3 DNA reads TGTGCCAGCAGGCGGAGCGGGGGGGCGGTGCGGAATGAGCAGTTCTTC.

The rearrangement uses TRBV4-2 and TRBJ1-5; D gene ambiguous. Germline CDR1 reads LGHNA; CDR2 reads YNFKEQ. Deletions cut 1 base from V and 5 bases from J, with 9 bases between. The CDR3 contains 14 residues. The CDR3 sequence is CASSQVPGYQPQHF. CDR3 in DNA: TGTGCCAGCAGCCAAGTACCAGGATATCAGCCCCAGCATTTT.

This clone was picked up one time. This chain links TRBV2 with TRBJ2-7, with TRBD1 identical over 7 bases. Germline CDR1 and CDR2: SNHLY and FYNNEI. The junction had 6 bases not matched to a gene; V was cut back by 4 bases and J by 3 bases. This CDR3 contains 14 residues. The chain's CDR3 is CASSVGTGVYEQYV. CDR3 DNA: TGTGCCAGCAGTGTCGGCACAGGGGTCTACGAGCAGTACGTC.

This chain connects TRBV7-2 to TRBJ2-5; D may be TRBD1 (6 bases). The CDR3 contains 15 residues. Trimming shortened V by 5 bases and J by 5 bases, and 18 bases separated the two germline ends. Germline CDR1 is SGHTA and CDR2 is FQGNSA. This CDR3 reads CASSPQDSGAETQYF. For the CDR3, the DNA is TGTGCCAGCAGCCCTCAGGACAGTGGGGCGGAGACCCAGTACTTC.

The chain uses TRBV5-1 and TRBJ2-5; 9 bases line up with TRBD1. The germline gives CDR1 SGHRS, CDR2 YFSETQ. The junction had 2 bases not matched to a gene; V was cut back by 4 bases and J by 1 base. CDR3 size: 14 residues. CDR3 coding DNA: TGCGCCAGCAGCGGGACAGGGTCCCAAGAGACCCAGTACTTC. The encoded protein is CASSGTGSQETQYF.

The sample holds one count of this clone. V and J are TRBV11-2 and TRBJ2-6; D unclear. CDR1 and CDR2 from the germline V gene are SGHAT and FQNNGV. The CDR3 length is 15 residues. Trimming stripped 2 bases from V and 0 bases from J, with 5 bases between. CDR3 region: CASSLSGSGANVLTF. As DNA, the CDR3 is TGTGCCAGCAGCTTATCAGGCTCTGGGGCCAACGTCCTGACTTTC.

This chain uses TRBV2 with TRBJ2-1; D is uncertain. Looked up from germline, CDR1 is SNHLY and CDR2 is FYNNEI. The CDR3 consists of 12 residues. V lost 0 bases and J 9 bases, leaving 6 bases between the germline ends. For the CDR3, the DNA is TGTGCCAGCAGTGAAGCGCTAGGTGAGCAGTTCTTC. Protein product: CASSEALGEQFF.

The rearrangement joins TRBV7-2 to TRBJ2-3; 9 bases align to TRBD2. V shed 7 bases and J 1 base; nucleotides not matched to a gene: 3. The CDR3 runs 14 residues. Germline lookup yields CDR1 SGHTA and CDR2 FQGNSA. The CDR3 coding sequence is TGTGCCAGCACCCAGCGGGGGGGCACAGATACGCAGTATTTT. Residues: CASTQRGGTDTQYF.

The chain has TRBV5-1 and TRBJ1-1; no definite D call. Germline values: CDR1 SGHRS, CDR2 YFSETQ. V lost 1 base, J lost 1 base, and 8 bases lay in between. The CDR3 covers 14 residues. CDR3 residues: CASSLFAENTEAFF. The CDR3 DNA follows: TGCGCCAGCAGCTTGTTTGCGGAGAACACTGAAGCTTTCTTT.

V gene TRBV29-1 combines with J gene TRBJ2-3, with 7 positions matching TRBD2. This CDR3 is 15 amino acids long. Trimming at V came to 7 bases and at J to 3 bases, leaving 13 bases not matched to a gene. Germline-derived CDR1 and CDR2 are SQVTM and ANQGSEA. The CDR3 here is CSALAWGGGTDTQYF. The CDR3 nucleotides read TGCAGCGCCCTAGCTTGGGGGGGTGGAACAGATACGCAGTATTTT.

V and J are TRBV28 and TRBJ2-7, with 8 bases identical to TRBD1. This CDR3 spans 16 amino acids. The junction had 14 bases not matched to a gene; V was cut back by 4 bases and J by 6 bases. Germline CDR1 is MDHEN and CDR2 is SYDVKM. The DNA for the CDR3 is TGTGCCAGCAGTTCACGGATGGGACAGGTGTTGGGCGAGCAGTACTTC. Its translation: CASSSRMGQVLGEQYF.

This chain links TRBV4-3 with TRBJ1-2; D is uncertain. The CDR3 is made up of 16 amino acids. The germline V gene has CDR1 LGHNA and CDR2 YSLEER. The ends were cut back, 1 base at V and 2 bases at J, with 14 bases in the middle. CDR3 loop: CASSQVLGGANYGYTF. As DNA, the CDR3 is TGCGCCAGCAGCCAAGTACTAGGTGGCGCAAACTATGGCTACACCTTC.